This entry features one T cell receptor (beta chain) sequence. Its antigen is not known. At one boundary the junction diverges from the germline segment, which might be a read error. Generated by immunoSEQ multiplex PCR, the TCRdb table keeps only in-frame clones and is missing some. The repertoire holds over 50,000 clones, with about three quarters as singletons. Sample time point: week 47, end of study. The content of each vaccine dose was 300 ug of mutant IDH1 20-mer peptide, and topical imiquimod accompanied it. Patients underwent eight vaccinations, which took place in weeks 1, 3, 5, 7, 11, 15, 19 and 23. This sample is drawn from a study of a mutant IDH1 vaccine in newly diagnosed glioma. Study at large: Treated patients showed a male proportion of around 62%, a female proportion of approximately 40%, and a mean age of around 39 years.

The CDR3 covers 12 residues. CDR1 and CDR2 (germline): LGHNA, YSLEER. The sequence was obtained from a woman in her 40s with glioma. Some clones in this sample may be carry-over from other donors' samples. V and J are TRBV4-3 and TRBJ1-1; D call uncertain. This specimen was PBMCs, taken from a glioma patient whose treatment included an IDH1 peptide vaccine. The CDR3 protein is CASSQGRLNKIF. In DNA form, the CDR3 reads TGCGCCAGCAGCCAAGGGCGTCTGAATAAGATCTTT.